The 11 T cell receptor beta chains reported below all come from one sample, sequenced in a study of T and B cells in COVID-19 patients. BIOMED2 TRB-A/B primer pools were used in multiplex TRB PCR. TCRdb reprocessed the multiplex PCR reads via MiXCR and lists one record per CDR3 protein. The top ten hold roughly 3% of the sample, which has 8,000 to 8,500 distinct CDR3 sequences, 40% seen once. Blood genomic DNA input for TRB amplification was about 250-550 ng. The sequencing sample was made of blood. All receptors derive from a human donor who had recovered from COVID-19.

The rearrangement links TRBV29-1 to TRBJ1-2; TRBD1 matches 7 bases. J gave up 8 bases and V 2 bases, and 8 bases lay outside the gene matches. This CDR3 is built from 13 residues. Germline CDR1 SQVTM, CDR2 ANQGSEA. CDR3 loop: CSVENYRGGGYTF. The CDR3 DNA reads TGCAGCGTTGAAAATTACAGGGGCGGCGGCTACACCTTC.

The rearrangement uses TRBV7-6 and TRBJ2-7; no definite D call. Per the germline V gene, CDR1 is SGHVS and CDR2 is FNYEAQ. Trimming shortened V by 3 bases and J by 6 bases, and 9 bases separated the two germline ends. This CDR3 contains 12 residues. CDR3 loop: CASSLGSGEQYV. The CDR3 DNA sequence: TGTGCCAGCAGCTTGGGCTCAGGCGAGCAGTACGTC.

This chain joins TRBV19 and TRBJ2-7, with D perhaps matching TRBD1 or TRBD2 (5 bases each). The CDR3 spans 17 residues. The V end was cut by 0 bases, the J end by 0 bases, with 15 bases between. Per germline, CDR1 LNHDA and CDR2 SQIVND (reference sequence). This chain's CDR3 is CASSIDLGTGNSYEQYV. CDR3 bases: TGTGCCAGTAGTATAGACCTTGGGACCGGTAACTCCTACGAGCAGTACGTC.

The chain combines TRBV7-2 with TRBJ2-3; D is possibly TRBD2 (6 bases). The CDR3 has 15 residues. Germline V CDR1 and CDR2: SGHTA, FQGNSA. Trimming removed 3 bases at V and 2 bases at J, with 12 bases between. CDR3 sequence: CASSFRGATTDTQYF. The CDR3, as DNA: TGTGCCAGCAGCTTTCGCGGGGCCACCACAGATACGCAGTATTTT.

V is TRBV27 and J is TRBJ2-3; a weak D match, TRBD2 (5 bases). The germline CDR1 and CDR2 sequences are MNHEY and SMNVEV (reference sequence). There are 13 residues in the CDR3. Between the trimmed V and J ends, which lost 6 bases and 4 bases, there was a span of 11 bases. The DNA for the CDR3 is TGTGCCAGCAGCTACACGGAGGCAGATACGCAGTATTTT. It translates to CASSYTEADTQYF.

This chain uses TRBV30 with TRBJ1-1; 11 bases fit TRBD1. Per the germline V gene, CDR1 is GTSNPN and CDR2 is SVGIG (reference sequence). With 0 bases clipped from V and 6 bases from J, the junction kept 6 bases outside the gene matches. The CDR3 consists of 15 residues. The CDR3 reads CAWSVLGQGAPEAFF. In nucleotides, the CDR3 is TGTGCCTGGAGTGTACTTGGACAGGGGGCACCTGAAGCTTTCTTT.

The rearrangement links TRBV6-2 or TRBV6-3 to TRBJ1-2; 14 nucleotides align to TRBD2. The J call may be incorrect, as the DNA end agrees better with TRBJ2-7. The germline V gene has CDR1 MNHEY and CDR2 SVGEGT. The CDR3 is 16 amino acids. In DNA, the CDR3 is TGTGCCAGCTCCCCGGGACTAGCGGGGGCCGCCGGCGAGCAGTACTTC. Translated: CASSPGLAGAAGEQYF.

This clonotype showed up just a few times. This chain uses TRBV10-3 with TRBJ2-5; TRBD1 is a possible D gene (5 bases). The V gene's germline CDR1 is ENHRY and CDR2 SYGVKD. V lost 3 bases, J lost 1 base, and 6 bases lay in between. The length of the CDR3 is 13 residues. This chain's CDR3 is CAISDQGQETQYF. The CDR3 region has the DNA TGTGCCATCAGTGATCAGGGCCAAGAGACCCAGTACTTC.

Sample share makes this clonotype medium-sized. This chain connects TRBV19 to TRBJ2-2, with TRBD2 identical over 8 bases. The CDR3 covers 15 residues. CDR1 and CDR2 from the germline V gene are LNHDA and SQIVND (reference sequence). After removal of 3 bases from V and 4 bases from J, the junction contained 4 bases not matched to a gene. CDR3 DNA: TGTGCCAGTAGTATTCCGGGGGGGACCACCGGGGAGCTGTTTTTT. Translation: CASSIPGGTTGELFF.

The CDR3 protein is CASSLWGGGYNEQFF. The CDR3 DNA sequence: TGTGCCAGCAGTTTATGGGGCGGGGGCTACAATGAGCAGTTCTTC. This chain joins TRBV27 and TRBJ2-1; 7 bases fit TRBD2. Per germline, CDR1 MNHEY and CDR2 SMNVEV (reference sequence). The J segment lost 3 bases and the V segment lost 1 base, leaving 3 bases of the junction unmatched. The CDR3 loop spans 15 amino acids.

This sequence joins TRBV10-3 and TRBJ1-6; D unresolved. From germline, CDR1 is ENHRY and CDR2 SYGVKD. The CDR3 totals 16 residues. V was trimmed by 2 bases and J by 5 bases, leaving 13 bases between them. The CDR3 region has the DNA TGTGCCATCAGTGAGGCGGGCCCGGCCAATAATTCACCCCTCCACTTT. Protein product: CAISEAGPANNSPLHF.